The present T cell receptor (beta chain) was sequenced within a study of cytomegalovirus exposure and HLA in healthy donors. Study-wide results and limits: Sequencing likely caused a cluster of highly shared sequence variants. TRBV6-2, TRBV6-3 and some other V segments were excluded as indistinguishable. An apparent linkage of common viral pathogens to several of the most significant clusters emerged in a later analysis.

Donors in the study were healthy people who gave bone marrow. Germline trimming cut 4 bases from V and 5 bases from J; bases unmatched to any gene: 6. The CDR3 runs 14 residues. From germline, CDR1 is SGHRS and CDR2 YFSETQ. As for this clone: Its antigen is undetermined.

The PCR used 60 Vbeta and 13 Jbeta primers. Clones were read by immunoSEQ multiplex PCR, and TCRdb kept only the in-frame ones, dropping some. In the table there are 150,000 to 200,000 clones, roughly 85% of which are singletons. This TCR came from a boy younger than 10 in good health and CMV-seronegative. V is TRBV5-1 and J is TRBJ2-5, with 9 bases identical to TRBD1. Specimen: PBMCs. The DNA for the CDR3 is TGCGCCAGCAGCGGAGGACAGGGGTCGGAGACCCAGTACTTC. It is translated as CASSGGQGSETQYF. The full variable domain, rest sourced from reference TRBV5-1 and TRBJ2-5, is KAGVTQTPRYLIKTRGQQVTLSCSPISGHRSVSWYQQTPGQGLQFLFEYFSETQRNKGNFPGRFSGRQFSNSRSEMNVSTLELGDSALYLCASSGGQGSETQYFGPGTRLLVL.